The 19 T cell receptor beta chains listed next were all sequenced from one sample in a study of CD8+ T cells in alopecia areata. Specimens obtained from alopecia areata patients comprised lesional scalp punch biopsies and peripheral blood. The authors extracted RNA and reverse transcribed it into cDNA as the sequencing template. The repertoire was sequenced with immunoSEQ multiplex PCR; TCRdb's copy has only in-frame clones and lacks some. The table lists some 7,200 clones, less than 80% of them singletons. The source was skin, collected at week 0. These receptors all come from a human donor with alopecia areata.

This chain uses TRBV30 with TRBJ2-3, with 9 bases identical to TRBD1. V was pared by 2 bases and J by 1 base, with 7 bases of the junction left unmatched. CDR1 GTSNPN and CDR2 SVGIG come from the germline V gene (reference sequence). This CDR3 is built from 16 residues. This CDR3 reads CAWSPRDRVRTDTQYF. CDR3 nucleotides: TGTGCCTGGAGTCCCCGGGACAGGGTTCGCACAGATACGCAGTATTTT.

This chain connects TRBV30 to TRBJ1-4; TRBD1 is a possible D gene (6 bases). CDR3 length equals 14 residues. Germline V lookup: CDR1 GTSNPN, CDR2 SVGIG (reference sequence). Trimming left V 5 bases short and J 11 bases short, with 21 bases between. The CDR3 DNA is TGTGCCTGGGGAAACAGGGCCCCGCCCGACAAACTGTTTTTT. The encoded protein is CAWGNRAPPDKLFF.

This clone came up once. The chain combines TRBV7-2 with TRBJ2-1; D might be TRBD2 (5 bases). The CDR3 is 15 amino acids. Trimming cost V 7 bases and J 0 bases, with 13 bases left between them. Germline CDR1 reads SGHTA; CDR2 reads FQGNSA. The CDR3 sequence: CASTLRAGSYNEQFF. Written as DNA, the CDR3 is TGTGCCAGCACCCTTAGGGCGGGCTCCTACAATGAGCAGTTCTTC.

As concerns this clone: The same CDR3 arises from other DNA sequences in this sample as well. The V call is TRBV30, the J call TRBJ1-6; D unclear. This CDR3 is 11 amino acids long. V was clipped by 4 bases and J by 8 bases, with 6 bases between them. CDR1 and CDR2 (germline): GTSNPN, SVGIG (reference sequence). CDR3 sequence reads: CAWTVDSPLHF. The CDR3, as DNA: TGTGCCTGGACCGTGGATTCACCCCTCCACTTT.

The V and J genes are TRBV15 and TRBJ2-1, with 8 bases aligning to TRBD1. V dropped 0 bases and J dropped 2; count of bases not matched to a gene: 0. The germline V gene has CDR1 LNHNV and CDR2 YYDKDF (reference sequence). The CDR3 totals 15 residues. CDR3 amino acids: CATSRETGAYNEQFF. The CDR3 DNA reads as TGTGCCACCAGCAGAGAGACAGGGGCCTACAATGAGCAGTTCTTC. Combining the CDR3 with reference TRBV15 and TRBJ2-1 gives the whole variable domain DAMVIQNPRYQVTQFGKPVTLSCSQTLNHNVMYWYQQKSSQAPKLLFHYYDKDFNNEADTPDNFQSRRPNTSFCFLDIRSPGLGDTAMYLCATSRETGAYNEQFFGPGTRLTVL.

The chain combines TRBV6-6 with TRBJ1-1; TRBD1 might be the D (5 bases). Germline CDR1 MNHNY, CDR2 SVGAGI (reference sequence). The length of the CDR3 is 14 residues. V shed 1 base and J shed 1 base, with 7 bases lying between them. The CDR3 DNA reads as TGTGCCAGCAGTTACTATGGGGGGAACACTGAAGCTTTCTTT. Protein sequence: CASSYYGGNTEAFF.

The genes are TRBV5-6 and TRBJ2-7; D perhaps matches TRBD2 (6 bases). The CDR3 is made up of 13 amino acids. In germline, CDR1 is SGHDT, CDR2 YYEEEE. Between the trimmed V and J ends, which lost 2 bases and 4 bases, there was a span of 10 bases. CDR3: CASSFGAGYEQYF. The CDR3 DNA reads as TGTGCCAGCAGCTTTGGCGCGGGGTACGAGCAGTACTTC.

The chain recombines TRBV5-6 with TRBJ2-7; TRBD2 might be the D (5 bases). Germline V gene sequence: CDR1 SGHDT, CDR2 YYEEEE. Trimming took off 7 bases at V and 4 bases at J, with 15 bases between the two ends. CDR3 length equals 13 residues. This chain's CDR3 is CASERSPGYEQYF. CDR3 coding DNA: TGTGCCAGCGAACGATCTCCGGGGTACGAGCAGTACTTC.

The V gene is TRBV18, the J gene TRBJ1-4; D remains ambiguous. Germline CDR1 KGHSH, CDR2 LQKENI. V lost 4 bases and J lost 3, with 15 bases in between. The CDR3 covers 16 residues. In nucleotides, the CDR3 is TGTGCCAGCTCACAGCCCGCGGGGAGGGCTAATGAAAAACTGTTTTTT. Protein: CASSQPAGRANEKLFF.

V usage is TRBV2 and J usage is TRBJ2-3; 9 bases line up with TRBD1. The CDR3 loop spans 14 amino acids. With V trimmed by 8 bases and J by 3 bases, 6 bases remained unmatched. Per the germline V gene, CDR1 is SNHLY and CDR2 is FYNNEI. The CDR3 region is CASGGQGLTDTQYF. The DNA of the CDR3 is TGTGCCAGCGGGGGACAGGGTCTTACAGATACGCAGTATTTT.

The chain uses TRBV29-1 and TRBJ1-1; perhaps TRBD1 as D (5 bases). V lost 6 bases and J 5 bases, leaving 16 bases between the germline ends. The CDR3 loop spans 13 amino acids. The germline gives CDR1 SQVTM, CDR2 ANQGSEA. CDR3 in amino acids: CSVASTGVTEAFF. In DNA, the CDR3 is TGCAGCGTGGCAAGTACAGGTGTTACTGAAGCTTTCTTT.

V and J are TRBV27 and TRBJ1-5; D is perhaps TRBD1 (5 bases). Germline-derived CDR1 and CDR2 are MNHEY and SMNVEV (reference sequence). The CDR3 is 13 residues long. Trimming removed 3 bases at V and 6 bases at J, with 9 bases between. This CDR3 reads CASSFTGSQPQHF. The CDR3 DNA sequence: TGTGCCAGCAGTTTTACAGGCTCTCAGCCCCAGCATTTT.

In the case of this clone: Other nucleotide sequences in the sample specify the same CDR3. As DNA, the CDR3 is TGTGCCAGCAGCCAAGATGCAGGGCCTAACTATGGCTACACCTTC. Its translation: CASSQDAGPNYGYTF. J is TRBJ1-2 and V is TRBV4-2; a possible D gene is TRBD1 (5 bases). Trimming cost V 0 bases and J 0 bases, with 8 bases left between them. This CDR3 region has 15 residues. The germline CDR1 and CDR2 sequences are LGHNA and YNFKEQ.

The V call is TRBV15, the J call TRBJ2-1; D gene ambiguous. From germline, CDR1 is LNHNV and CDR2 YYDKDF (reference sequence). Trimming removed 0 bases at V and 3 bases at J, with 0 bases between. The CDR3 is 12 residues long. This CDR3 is CATSRDYNEQFF. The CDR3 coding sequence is TGTGCCACCAGCAGAGACTACAATGAGCAGTTCTTC.

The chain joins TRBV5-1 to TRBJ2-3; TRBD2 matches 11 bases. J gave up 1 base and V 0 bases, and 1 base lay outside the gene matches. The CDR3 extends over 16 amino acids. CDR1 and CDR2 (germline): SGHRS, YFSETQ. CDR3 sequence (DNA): TGCGCCAGCAGCTTGGTTAGCGGGGGGGGCACAGATACGCAGTATTTT. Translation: CASSLVSGGGTDTQYF.

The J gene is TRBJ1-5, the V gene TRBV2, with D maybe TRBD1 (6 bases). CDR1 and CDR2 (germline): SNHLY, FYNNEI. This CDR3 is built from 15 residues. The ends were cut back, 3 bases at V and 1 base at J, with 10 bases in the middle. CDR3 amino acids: CASSDRGISNQPQHF. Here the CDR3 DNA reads TGTGCCAGCAGTGACAGGGGAATCAGCAATCAGCCCCAGCATTTT.

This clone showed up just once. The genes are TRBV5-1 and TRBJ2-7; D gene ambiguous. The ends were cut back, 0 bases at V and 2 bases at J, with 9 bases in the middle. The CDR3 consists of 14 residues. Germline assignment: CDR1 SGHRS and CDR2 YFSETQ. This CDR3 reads CASSLAGRPYEQYF. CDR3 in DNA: TGCGCCAGCAGCTTGGCAGGCAGACCCTACGAGCAGTACTTC. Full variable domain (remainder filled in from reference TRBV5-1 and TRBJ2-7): KAGVTQTPRYLIKTRGQQVTLSCSPISGHRSVSWYQQTPGQGLQFLFEYFSETQRNKGNFPGRFSGRQFSNSRSEMNVSTLELGDSALYLCASSLAGRPYEQYFGPGTRLTVT.

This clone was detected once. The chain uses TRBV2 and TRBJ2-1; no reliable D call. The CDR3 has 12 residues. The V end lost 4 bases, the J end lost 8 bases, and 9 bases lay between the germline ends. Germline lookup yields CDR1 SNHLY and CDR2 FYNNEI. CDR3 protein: CASSVQSYEQFF. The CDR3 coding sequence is TGTGCCAGCAGTGTGCAGTCGTATGAGCAGTTCTTC.

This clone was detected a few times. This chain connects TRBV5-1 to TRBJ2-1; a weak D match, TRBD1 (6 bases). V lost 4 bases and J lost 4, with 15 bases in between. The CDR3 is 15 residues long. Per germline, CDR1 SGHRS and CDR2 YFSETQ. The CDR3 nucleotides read TGCGCCAGCAGCGCAACGGACAGCCCTTACAATGAGCAGTTCTTC. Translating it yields CASSATDSPYNEQFF. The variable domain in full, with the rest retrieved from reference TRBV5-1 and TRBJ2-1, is KAGVTQTPRYLIKTRGQQVTLSCSPISGHRSVSWYQQTPGQGLQFLFEYFSETQRNKGNFPGRFSGRQFSNSRSEMNVSTLELGDSALYLCASSATDSPYNEQFFGPGTRLTVL.